This TCR beta chain was profiled in a study of cytomegalovirus exposure and HLA in healthy donors. Study-wide findings and caveats: In terms of immune exposure information, only CMV serostatus was available.

CDR1 and CDR2 from the germline V gene are GTSNPN and SVGIG (reference sequence). The ends were cut back, 1 base at V and 0 bases at J, with 12 bases in the middle. The CDR3 extends over 15 amino acids. As concerns this clone: What it binds is not known.

The PCR contained 60 Vbeta and 13 Jbeta primers. Sequencing used immunoSEQ multiplex PCR; TCRdb keeps in-frame clones, though not all of them. Of roughly 100,000 clones listed, 76% are singletons. The sequenced sample consisted of PBMCs. The sequence came from a man between 35 and 55 years old in good health and CMV-seronegative. This chain joins TRBV30 and TRBJ1-2, with D unresolved. CDR3 amino acids: CAWSAAAGANYGYTF. The CDR3 bases are TGTGCCTGGAGTGCCGCGGCCGGCGCTAACTATGGCTACACCTTC.